Listed below are T cell receptor beta chains from one sample, sequenced in a study of blood T cells in healthy people across ages. TCRdb independently ran MiXCR on the 5' RACE reads; one entry per CDR3 protein. The sample lists around 1,000,000 distinct CDR3 sequences, 20% to 25% seen once, with 0.75% in the top ten. The data were also submitted as part of a second study, on T cells of mothers and their children.

Material for sequencing was blood. These receptors all stem from a girl aged 2 to 9 in good health. Each CDR3 is given with its conserved first and last residue. The order of the fields is J gene, V gene, clone size, D gene, CDR3 DNA, CDR3 protein. The D gene is left open where the match is weak. Where a row states a size, it is once, few, many or the class of an expanded clone; other rows omit it.

TRBJ1-5	TRBV19	few	NA	TGTGCCAGTAGTATAGCCGGGCAGACTAATCAGCCCCAGCATTTT	CASSIAGQTNQPQHF
TRBJ2-7	TRBV20-1	few	TRBD2	TGCAGTGCTAGGGCCGGGACTAGCGGGACCTACGAGCAGTACTTC	CSARAGTSGTYEQYF
TRBJ2-7	TRBV12-3/TRBV12-4	NA	NA	TGTGCCAGCAGTTTAAGGGGGACTCCCTACGAGCAGTACTTC	CASSLRGTPYEQYF
TRBJ2-2	TRBV2	NA	TRBD2	TGTGCCAGCAGCGAGGCTAGCGGGAGGGAGCTGTTTTTT	CASSEASGRELFF
TRBJ2-7	TRBV20-1	NA	NA	TGCAGTGCTAGTCCCCAGGGGTCCACCTACGAGCAGTACTTC	CSASPQGSTYEQYF
TRBJ2-3	TRBV12-3/TRBV12-4	few	NA	TGTGCCAGCAGTCCGCGACAGGCCTTTCGCACAGATACGCAGTATTTT	CASSPRQAFRTDTQYF
TRBJ2-7	TRBV20-1	NA	NA	TGCAGTGCTTCCACTAATGGGGACACGTACTTCTACGAGCAGTACTTC	CSASTNGDTYFYEQYF
TRBJ2-7	TRBV12-3/TRBV12-4	NA	NA	TGTGCCAGCAGTTTTACCAGGGACGAGCAGTACTTC	CASSFTRDEQYF
TRBJ2-5	TRBV5-4	NA	NA	TGTGCCAGCAGCGGGGGGATGACAGGGATAAAGTTATGGGAAGAGACCCAGTACTTC	CASSGGMTGIKLWEETQYF
TRBJ2-7	TRBV4-3	NA	TRBD1	TGCGCCAGCAGCCAAGACCAGGACAGGGGGGTTAGGTACGAGCAGTACTTC	CASSQDQDRGVRYEQYF
TRBJ2-1	TRBV20-1	NA	TRBD1	TGCAGTGCTAGAAACCCGTGGAGTGGACAGGAGAACAATGAGCAGTTCTTC	CSARNPWSGQENNEQFF
TRBJ2-3	TRBV5-6	few	NA	TGTGCCAGCAGCTTGGTGCCCAGCGAATACACAGATACGCAGTATTTT	CASSLVPSEYTDTQYF
TRBJ2-3	TRBV20-1	NA	NA	TGCAGTGCTAGAGGTTCTGGCACAGATACGCAGTATTTT	CSARGSGTDTQYF
TRBJ1-1	TRBV11-3	few	TRBD1	TGTGCCAGCAGCCACGACAGGGATGAAGCTTTCTTT	CASSHDRDEAFF
TRBJ2-1	TRBV12-5	NA	NA	TGTGCTAGTGGTTTGATTGTCGAGCGGAGGAGCTCCTACAATGAGCAGTTCTTC	CASGLIVERRSSYNEQFF
TRBJ1-2	TRBV20-1	NA	NA	TGCAGTGCTAGAGACAGGAATAACTATGGCTACACCTTC	CSARDRNNYGYTF
TRBJ2-4	TRBV5-8	NA	TRBD1	TGTGCCAGCAGCTTTAGGACAGGGGGAAGATGGGCCAAAAACATTCAGTACTTC	CASSFRTGGRWAKNIQYF
TRBJ1-2	TRBV7-2	NA	NA	TGTGCCAGCAGCTGGGAAATACAGGGCGCAGGCTACACCTTC	CASSWEIQGAGYTF
TRBJ2-5	TRBV9	NA	TRBD1	TGTGCCAGCAGCGTGGGACAGGGGAAAGAGACCCAGTACTTC	CASSVGQGKETQYF
TRBJ2-1	TRBV6-5	NA	TRBD2	TGTGCCAGCAGTTACTTGGGACTAGCGAGAAGATATGAGCAGTTCTTC	CASSYLGLARRYEQFF
TRBJ2-5	TRBV7-9	NA	NA	TGTGCCAGCCCCGGGGACGCTAGGGAGACCCAGTACTTC	CASPGDARETQYF
TRBJ2-1	TRBV6-2/TRBV6-3	NA	NA	TGTGCCAGCAGCACCACAGGAGATTCCTACAATGAGCAGTTCTTC	CASSTTGDSYNEQFF
TRBJ2-3	TRBV29-1	few	NA	TGCAGCGTCGAGGGTGGCCCCCGTTTAACAGATACGCAGTATTTT	CSVEGGPRLTDTQYF
TRBJ2-5	TRBV5-1	few	NA	TGCGCCAGCAGCTTGAATGAGGCTGGGGAGAGCGAGACTCAGTACTTC	CASSLNEAGESETQYF
TRBJ2-1	TRBV6-1	few	NA	TGTGCCAGCACCAAGACGTTGGGAGACAATGAGCAGTTCTTC	CASTKTLGDNEQFF
TRBJ2-7	TRBV11-2	NA	NA	TGTGCCAGCAGCTACATCCGGGAGGAGCAGTACTTC	CASSYIREEQYF
TRBJ2-7	TRBV10-3	few	TRBD2	TGTGCCATCAGTGATAGCGGGGAGACCTACGAGCAGTACTTC	CAISDSGETYEQYF
TRBJ2-1	TRBV7-9	few	TRBD2	TGTGCCAGCAGCTTAGTTGGCGGGGTAGCGGGAAGTTACAATGAGCAGTTCTTC	CASSLVGGVAGSYNEQFF
TRBJ2-6	TRBV12-3/TRBV12-4	NA	NA	TGTGCCAGCAGTCCAGCCTTGGGTGGGGCCAACGTCCCGACTTTC	CASSPALGGANVPTF
TRBJ1-2	TRBV4-3	NA	NA	TGCGCCAGCAGCCAGGCGGACAATTATGGCTACACCTTC	CASSQADNYGYTF
TRBJ2-5	TRBV5-6	few	NA	TGTGCCAGCAGCTTGTCGAGACAGCACCGCCAAGAGACCCAGTACTTC	CASSLSRQHRQETQYF
TRBJ1-6	TRBV28	few	TRBD1	TGTGCCAGCAGTTTATGGGGGACAGGGGGTTCACCCCTCCACTTT	CASSLWGTGGSPLHF
TRBJ2-1	TRBV3-1	NA	NA	TGTGCCAGCAGCCGCACCGACAGGGAGCAGTTCTTC	CASSRTDREQFF
TRBJ2-5	TRBV11-2	many	TRBD2	TGTGCCAGCAGCTTAGAACTTCTAGCGGGGGTGGGAGAGACCCAGTACTTC	CASSLELLAGVGETQYF
TRBJ2-1	TRBV12-3/TRBV12-4	few	TRBD2	TGTGCCAGCAGTTGGGGCGGGGGGTCATATTACAATGAGCAGTTCTTC	CASSWGGGSYYNEQFF
TRBJ2-5	TRBV20-1	few	NA	TGCAGTGCTAGACCTCCGCCGGGACACCTAAGGAGAGAGACCCAGTACTTC	CSARPPPGHLRRETQYF
TRBJ2-5	TRBV12-3/TRBV12-4	few	NA	TGTGCCAGCAGTCCCGAAGGGGCTGGAGAGACCCAGTACTTC	CASSPEGAGETQYF
TRBJ2-3	TRBV7-9	few	NA	TGTGCCAGCAGCGTACTGGACGGCACAGATACGCAGTATTTT	CASSVLDGTDTQYF
TRBJ2-5	TRBV12-3/TRBV12-4	NA	TRBD2	TGTGCCAGCAGTGGTAGCGGGGTGGAGACCCAGTACTTC	CASSGSGVETQYF
TRBJ2-1	TRBV20-1	NA	TRBD2	TGCAGTGCTTACCTCCAGGGGCTAGCGGGAGAGTACAATGAGCAGTTCTTC	CSAYLQGLAGEYNEQFF
TRBJ2-2	TRBV24-1	many	NA	TGTGCCACCAGTGACCTCCCCGGTGACACCGGGGAGCTGTTTTTT	CATSDLPGDTGELFF
TRBJ1-6	TRBV4-3	NA	NA	TGCGCCAGCAGCCAAGATAAGGGGCTCGGGAATTCACCCCTCCACTTT	CASSQDKGLGNSPLHF